The 2 T cell receptor beta chains below were found in one sample sequenced in a study of T cell responses to AZD1222 COVID-19 vaccine. The table came from immunoSEQ multiplex PCR; TCRdb's copy has only in-frame clones and leaves some out. The table lists approximately 160,000 clones, 90% of them singletons, with less than 3% in the top ten. The source was peripheral blood, collected on day 0 of AZD1222 vaccination. Every receptor here comes from an adult in good health.

The chain couples TRBV6-2 or TRBV6-3 to TRBJ1-6, with D hard to call. CDR3 length equals 12 residues. V dropped 5 bases and J dropped 13 bases, with 12 bases sitting between them. Germline assignment: CDR1 MNHEY and CDR2 SVGEGT. The CDR3, as DNA: TGTGCCAGCAGTGCCGAGATTTCGCCCCTCCACTTT. Translating gives CASSAEISPLHF.

V is TRBV4-1 and J is TRBJ1-1; 8 nucleotides line up with TRBD1. Losses at the gene ends were 4 bases for V and 1 base for J; bases not matched to a gene: 11. The CDR3 is 17 amino acids. Germline CDR1 and CDR2: MGHRA and YSYEKL. CDR3: CASSPGPWDRRNTEAFF. CDR3 DNA: TGCGCCAGCAGCCCAGGGCCTTGGGACAGGCGGAACACTGAAGCTTTCTTT.